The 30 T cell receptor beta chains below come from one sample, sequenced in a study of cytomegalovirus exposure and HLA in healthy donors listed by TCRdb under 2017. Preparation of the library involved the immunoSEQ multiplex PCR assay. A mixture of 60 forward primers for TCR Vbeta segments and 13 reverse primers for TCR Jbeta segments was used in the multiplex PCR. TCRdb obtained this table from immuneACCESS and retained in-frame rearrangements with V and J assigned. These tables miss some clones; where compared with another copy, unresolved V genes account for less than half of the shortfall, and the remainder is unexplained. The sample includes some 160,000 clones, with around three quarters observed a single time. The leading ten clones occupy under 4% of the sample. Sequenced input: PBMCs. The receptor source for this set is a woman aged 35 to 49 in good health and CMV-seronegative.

Here the CDR3 reads CASSIHRGNYGYTF. CDR3 nucleotides: TGTGCCAGTAGTATTCACAGGGGTAACTATGGCTACACCTTC. This chain joins TRBV19 and TRBJ1-2; 7 nucleotides match TRBD1. After removal of 3 bases from V and 1 base from J, the junction contained 2 bases not matched to a gene. The CDR3 loop spans 14 amino acids. CDR1 is LNHDA and CDR2 is SQIVND in the germline V gene (reference sequence).

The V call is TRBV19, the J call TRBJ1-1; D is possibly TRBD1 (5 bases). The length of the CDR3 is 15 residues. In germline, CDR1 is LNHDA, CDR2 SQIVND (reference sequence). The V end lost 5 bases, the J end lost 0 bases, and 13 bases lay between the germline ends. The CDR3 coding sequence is TGTGCCAGTAGTCCCCAGACAGCCCTGAACACTGAAGCTTTCTTT. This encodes CASSPQTALNTEAFF.

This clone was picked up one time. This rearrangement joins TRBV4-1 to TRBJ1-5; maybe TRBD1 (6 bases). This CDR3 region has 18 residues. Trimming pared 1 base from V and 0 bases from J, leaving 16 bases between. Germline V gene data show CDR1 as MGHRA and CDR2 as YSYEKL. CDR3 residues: CASSQVLGTGYSNQPQHF. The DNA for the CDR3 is TGCGCCAGCAGCCAAGTATTGGGAACAGGGTATAGCAATCAGCCCCAGCATTTT.

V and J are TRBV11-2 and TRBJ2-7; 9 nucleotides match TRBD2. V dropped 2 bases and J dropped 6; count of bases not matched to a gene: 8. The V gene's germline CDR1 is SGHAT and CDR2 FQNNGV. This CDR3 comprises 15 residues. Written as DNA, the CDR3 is TGTGCCAGCAGCTTACGTGCGGGGGGGCCCGCCGAGCAGTACTTC. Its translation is CASSLRAGGPAEQYF.

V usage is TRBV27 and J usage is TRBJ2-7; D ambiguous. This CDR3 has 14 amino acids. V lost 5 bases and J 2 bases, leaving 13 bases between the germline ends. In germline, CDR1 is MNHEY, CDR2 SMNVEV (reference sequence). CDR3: CASSVGPVTYEQYF. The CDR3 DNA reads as TGTGCCAGCAGTGTTGGTCCGGTTACCTACGAGCAGTACTTC.

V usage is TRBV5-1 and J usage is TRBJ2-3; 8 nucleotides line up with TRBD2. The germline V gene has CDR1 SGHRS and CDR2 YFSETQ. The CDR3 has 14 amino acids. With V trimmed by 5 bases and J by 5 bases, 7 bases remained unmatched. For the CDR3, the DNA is TGCGCCAGCAGTCCAGCGGGGGTGAGAGATACGCAGTATTTT. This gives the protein CASSPAGVRDTQYF.

CDR3 DNA: TGTGCCAGCAGCTTAGGAGGCCTCGCGACCCAGTACTTC. The encoded protein is CASSLGGLATQYF. The rearrangement links TRBV7-2 to TRBJ2-5; D unclear. Trimming took 1 base from V and 7 from J, leaving 10 bases between them. CDR3 size: 13 residues. Germline V gene lookup returns CDR1 SGHTA and CDR2 FQGNSA. The variable domain in full, with the rest retrieved from reference TRBV7-2 and TRBJ2-5, is GAGVSQSPSNKVTEKGKDVELRCDPISGHTALYWYRQSLGQGLEFLIYFQGNSAPDKSGLPSDRFSAERTGGSVSTLTIQRTQQEDSAVYLCASSLGGLATQYFGPGTRLLVL.

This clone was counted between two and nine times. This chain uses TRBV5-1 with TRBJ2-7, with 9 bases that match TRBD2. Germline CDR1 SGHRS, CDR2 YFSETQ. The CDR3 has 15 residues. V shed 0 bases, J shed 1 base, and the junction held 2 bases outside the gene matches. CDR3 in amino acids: CASSLDSGGSYEQYF. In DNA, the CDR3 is TGCGCCAGCAGCTTGGATAGCGGGGGTTCCTACGAGCAGTACTTC.

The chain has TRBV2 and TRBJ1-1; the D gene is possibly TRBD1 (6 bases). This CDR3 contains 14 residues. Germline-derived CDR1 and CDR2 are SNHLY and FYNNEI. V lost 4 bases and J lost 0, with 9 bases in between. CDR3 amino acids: CASSVRGMNTEAFF. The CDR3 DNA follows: TGTGCCAGCAGTGTAAGGGGGATGAACACTGAAGCTTTCTTT.

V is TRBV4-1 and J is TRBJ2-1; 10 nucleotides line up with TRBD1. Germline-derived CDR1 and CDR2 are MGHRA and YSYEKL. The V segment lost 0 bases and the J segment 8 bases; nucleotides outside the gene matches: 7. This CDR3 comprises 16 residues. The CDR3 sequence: CASSQDPGTGADEQFF. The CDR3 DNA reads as TGCGCCAGCAGCCAAGATCCGGGGACAGGGGCCGATGAGCAGTTCTTC.

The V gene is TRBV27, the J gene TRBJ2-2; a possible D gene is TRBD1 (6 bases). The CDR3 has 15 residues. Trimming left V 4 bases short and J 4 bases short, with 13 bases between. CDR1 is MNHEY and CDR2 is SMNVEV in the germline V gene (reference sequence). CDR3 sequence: CASSWFSGVTGELFF. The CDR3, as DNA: TGTGCCAGCAGTTGGTTTTCAGGGGTCACCGGGGAGCTGTTTTTT.

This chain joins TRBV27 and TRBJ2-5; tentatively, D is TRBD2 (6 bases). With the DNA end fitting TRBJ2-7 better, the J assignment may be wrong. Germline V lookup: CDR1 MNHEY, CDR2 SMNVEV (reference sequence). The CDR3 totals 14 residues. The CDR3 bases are TGTGCCAGCAGTTTGGGAGGTGCAGTCCACGAGCAGTACTTC. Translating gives CASSLGGAVHEQYF.

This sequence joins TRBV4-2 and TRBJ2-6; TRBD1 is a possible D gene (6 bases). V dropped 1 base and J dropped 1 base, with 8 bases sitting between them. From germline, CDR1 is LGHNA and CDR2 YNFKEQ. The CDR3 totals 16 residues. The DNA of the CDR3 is TGTGCCAGCAGCCAAGGTCAGGGGTCTGGGGCCAACGTCCTGACTTTC. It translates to CASSQGQGSGANVLTF.

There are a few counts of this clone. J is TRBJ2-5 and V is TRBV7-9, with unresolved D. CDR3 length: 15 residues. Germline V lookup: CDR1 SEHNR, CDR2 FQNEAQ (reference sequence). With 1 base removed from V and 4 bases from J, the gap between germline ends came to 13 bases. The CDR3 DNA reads TGTGCCAGCAGCTTAGGATACCTTCCCAGAGAGACCCAGTACTTC. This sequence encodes CASSLGYLPRETQYF.

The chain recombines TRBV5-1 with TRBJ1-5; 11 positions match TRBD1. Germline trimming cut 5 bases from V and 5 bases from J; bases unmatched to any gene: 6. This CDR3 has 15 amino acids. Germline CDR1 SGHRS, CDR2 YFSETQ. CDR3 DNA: TGCGCCAGCAGTGCGTCGGGACAGGGGGATCAGCCCCAGCATTTT. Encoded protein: CASSASGQGDQPQHF. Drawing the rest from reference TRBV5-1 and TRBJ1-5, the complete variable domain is KAGVTQTPRYLIKTRGQQVTLSCSPISGHRSVSWYQQTPGQGLQFLFEYFSETQRNKGNFPGRFSGRQFSNSRSEMNVSTLELGDSALYLCASSASGQGDQPQHFGDGTRLSIL.

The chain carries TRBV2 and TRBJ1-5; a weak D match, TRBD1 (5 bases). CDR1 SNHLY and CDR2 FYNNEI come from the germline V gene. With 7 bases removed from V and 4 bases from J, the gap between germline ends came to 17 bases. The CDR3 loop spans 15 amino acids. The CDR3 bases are TGTGCCAGCAAACAGCAGGGAGGATCTAATCAGCCCCAGCATTTT. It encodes CASKQQGGSNQPQHF.

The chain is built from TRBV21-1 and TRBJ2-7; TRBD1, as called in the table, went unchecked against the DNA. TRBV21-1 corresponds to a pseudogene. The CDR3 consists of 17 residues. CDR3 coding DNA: TGTGCCAGCAGCAAAGAGTGGTTGGGCAGGGGGCCTACTCACGCTATTTTC. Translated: CASSKEWLGRGPTHAIF.

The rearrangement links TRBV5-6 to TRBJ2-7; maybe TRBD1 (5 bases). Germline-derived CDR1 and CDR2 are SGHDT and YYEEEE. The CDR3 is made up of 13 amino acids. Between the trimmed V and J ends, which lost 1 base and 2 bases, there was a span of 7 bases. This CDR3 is CASSLRQTYEQYF. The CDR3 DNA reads TGTGCCAGCAGCTTGCGACAGACCTACGAGCAGTACTTC.

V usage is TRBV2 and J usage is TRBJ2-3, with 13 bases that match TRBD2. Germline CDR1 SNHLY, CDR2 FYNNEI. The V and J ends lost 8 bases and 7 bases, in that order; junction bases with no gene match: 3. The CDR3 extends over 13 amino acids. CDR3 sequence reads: CASRTSGGNTQYF. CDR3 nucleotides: TGTGCCAGCCGGACTAGCGGGGGAAATACGCAGTATTTT.

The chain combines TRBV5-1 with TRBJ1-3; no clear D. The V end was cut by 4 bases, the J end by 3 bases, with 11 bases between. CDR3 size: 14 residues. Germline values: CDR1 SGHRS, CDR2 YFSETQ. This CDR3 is CASSRTHRGNTIYF. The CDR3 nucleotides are TGCGCCAGCAGCAGAACACACCGTGGAAACACCATATATTTT.

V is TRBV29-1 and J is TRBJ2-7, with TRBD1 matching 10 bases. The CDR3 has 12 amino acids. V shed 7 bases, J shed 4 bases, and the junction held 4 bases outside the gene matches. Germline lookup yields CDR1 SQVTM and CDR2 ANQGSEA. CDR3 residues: CSEDRGAYEQYF. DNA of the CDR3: TGCAGCGAGGACAGGGGGGCGTACGAGCAGTACTTC.

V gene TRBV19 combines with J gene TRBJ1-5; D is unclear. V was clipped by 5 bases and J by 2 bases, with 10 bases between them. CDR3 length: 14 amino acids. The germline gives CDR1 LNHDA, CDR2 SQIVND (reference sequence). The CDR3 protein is CASSWPGGNQPQHF. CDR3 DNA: TGTGCCAGTAGTTGGCCTGGAGGCAATCAGCCCCAGCATTTT.

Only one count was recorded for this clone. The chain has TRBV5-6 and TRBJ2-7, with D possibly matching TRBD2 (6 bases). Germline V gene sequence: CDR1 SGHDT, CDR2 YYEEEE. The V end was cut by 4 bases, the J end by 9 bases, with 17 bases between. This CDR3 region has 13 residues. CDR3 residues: CASSQAGAGRQYF. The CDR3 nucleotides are TGTGCCAGCAGCCAGGCCGGGGCGGGGAGGCAGTACTTC.

DNA for the CDR3: TGTGCCAGCAGCTTGGACCGCGGGGGTGCCTACAATGAGCAGTTCTTC. Amino acids: CASSLDRGGAYNEQFF. This chain connects TRBV5-4 to TRBJ2-1, with TRBD2 identical over 7 bases. V lost 0 bases and J lost 2; bases outside the gene matches: 5. The CDR3 totals 16 residues. In germline, CDR1 is SGHNT, CDR2 YYREEE (reference sequence).

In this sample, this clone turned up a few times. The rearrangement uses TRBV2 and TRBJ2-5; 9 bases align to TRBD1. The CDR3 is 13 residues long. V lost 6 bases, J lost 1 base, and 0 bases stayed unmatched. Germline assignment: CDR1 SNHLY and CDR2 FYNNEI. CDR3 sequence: CASRDRGQETQYF. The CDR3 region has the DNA TGTGCCAGCAGGGACAGGGGCCAAGAGACCCAGTACTTC. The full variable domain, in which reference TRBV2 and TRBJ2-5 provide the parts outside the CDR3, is EPEVTQTPSHQVTQMGQEVILRCVPISNHLYFYWYRQILGQKVEFLVSFYNNEISEKSEIFDDQFSVERPDGSNFTLKIRSTKLEDSAMYFCASRDRGQETQYFGPGTRLLVL.

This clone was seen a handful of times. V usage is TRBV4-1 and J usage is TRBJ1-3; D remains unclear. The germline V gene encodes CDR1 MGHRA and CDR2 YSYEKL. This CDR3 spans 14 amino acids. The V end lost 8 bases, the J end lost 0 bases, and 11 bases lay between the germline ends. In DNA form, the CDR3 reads TGCGCCAGCGGCCCGGTTTTCTCTGGAAACACCATATATTTT. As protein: CASGPVFSGNTIYF.

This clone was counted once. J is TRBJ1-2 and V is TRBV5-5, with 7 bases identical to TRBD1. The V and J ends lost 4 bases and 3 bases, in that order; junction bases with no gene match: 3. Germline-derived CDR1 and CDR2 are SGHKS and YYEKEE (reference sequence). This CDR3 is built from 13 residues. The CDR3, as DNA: TGTGCCAGCAGCCGGGACAGTCACTATGGCTACACCTTC. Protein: CASSRDSHYGYTF.

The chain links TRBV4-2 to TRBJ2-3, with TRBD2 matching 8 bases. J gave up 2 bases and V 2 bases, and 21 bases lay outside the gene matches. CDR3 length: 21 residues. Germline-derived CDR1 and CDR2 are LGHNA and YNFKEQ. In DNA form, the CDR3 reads TGTGCCAGCAGCCAACCCCTGCGGCTTATGTGGGATAGCGGGGACACAGATACGCAGTATTTT. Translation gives CASSQPLRLMWDSGDTDTQYF.

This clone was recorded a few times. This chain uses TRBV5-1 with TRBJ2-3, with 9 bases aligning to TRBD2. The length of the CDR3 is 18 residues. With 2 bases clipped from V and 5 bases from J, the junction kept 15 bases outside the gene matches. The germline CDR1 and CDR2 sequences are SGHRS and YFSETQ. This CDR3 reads CASSFGSGGPFFIDTQYF. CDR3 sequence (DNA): TGCGCCAGCAGCTTCGGGAGCGGGGGGCCTTTTTTTATAGATACGCAGTATTTT.

CDR3 bases: TGCGCCAGCAGGGGCAGTCTCAATCAGCCCCAGCATTTT. This encodes CASRGSLNQPQHF. The rearrangement links TRBV10-2 to TRBJ1-5; D unresolved. The CDR3 is 13 amino acids. Per germline, CDR1 WSHSY and CDR2 SAAADI. The V and J ends lost 6 bases and 3 bases respectively, with 9 bases between them.